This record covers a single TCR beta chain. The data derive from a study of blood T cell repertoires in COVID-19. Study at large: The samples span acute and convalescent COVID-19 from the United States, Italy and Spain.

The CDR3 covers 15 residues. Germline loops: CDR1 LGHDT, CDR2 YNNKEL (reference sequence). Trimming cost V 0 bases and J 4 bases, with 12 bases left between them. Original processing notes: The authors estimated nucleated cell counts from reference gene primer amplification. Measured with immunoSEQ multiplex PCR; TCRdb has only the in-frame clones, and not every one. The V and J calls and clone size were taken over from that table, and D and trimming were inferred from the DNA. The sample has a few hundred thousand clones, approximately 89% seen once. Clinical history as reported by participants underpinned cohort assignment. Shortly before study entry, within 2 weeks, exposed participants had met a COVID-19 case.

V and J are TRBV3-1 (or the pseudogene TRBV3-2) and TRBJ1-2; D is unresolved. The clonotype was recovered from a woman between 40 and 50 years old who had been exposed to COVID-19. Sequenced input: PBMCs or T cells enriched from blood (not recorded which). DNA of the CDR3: TGTGCCAGCAGCCAAGACGGGAGACGCGGCTATGGCTACACCTTC. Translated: CASSQDGRRGYGYTF.